A selection of T cell receptor beta chains follows, all from one sample in a study of CD8+ T cells in alopecia areata. Using immunoSEQ multiplex PCR, the repertoire was profiled, and TCRdb retains in-frame clones only, with some absent. The sample has about 120,000 clones, 53% seen once. The sequencing here drew on CD4+ T cells sorted from blood, taken at week 4, from a patient treated with tofacitinib. The receptors derive from a human donor with alopecia areata. CDR3s include the opening cysteine and the closing phenylalanine or tryptophan. Fields, in order: CDR3 protein, CDR3 DNA, D gene, V gene, clone size, J gene. A D gene is named only where the DNA matches it firmly. The size entry is marked missing in some rows and otherwise reads once, few, many or a size class.

CASSYTTAPGSYGYTF | TGTGCCAGCAGTTACACGACAGCCCCTGGCAGCTATGGCTACACCTTC | . | TRBV6-6 | . | TRBJ1-2
CASSLVGRGNEQYF | TGCGCCAGCAGCTTGGTGGGCAGAGGAAACGAGCAGTACTTC | . | TRBV5-1 | . | TRBJ2-7
CASSVDGGLAAYEQYF | TGTGCCAGCAGCGTAGACGGAGGACTAGCGGCCTACGAGCAGTACTTC | TRBD2 | TRBV9 | few | TRBJ2-7
CASSFVLAGGPHIQYF | TGTGCCAGCAGTTTCGTTTTAGCGGGGGGGCCTCACATTCAGTACTTC | TRBD2 | TRBV27 | . | TRBJ2-4
CASNARGLGYGYTF | TGTGCCAGTAATGCCAGGGGGCTCGGCTATGGCTACACCTTC | TRBD1 | TRBV19 | . | TRBJ1-2
CASSRMGDRGAYEQYF | TGTGCCAGCAGCCGGATGGGCGACAGGGGCGCGTATGAGCAGTACTTC | TRBD1 | TRBV5-6 | . | TRBJ2-7
CSVGQLRETQYF | TGCAGCGTTGGTCAGCTAAGGGAGACCCAGTACTTC | . | TRBV29-1 | . | TRBJ2-5
CATSRQRPGNSYEQYF | TGTGCCACCAGCAGACAAAGACCCGGAAACTCCTACGAGCAGTACTTC | . | TRBV15 | few | TRBJ2-7
CASSPDRRVEQYF | TGTGCCAGCAGTCCCGACAGACGGGTCGAGCAGTACTTC | . | TRBV6-6 | . | TRBJ2-7
CAWITPVTVHF | TGTGCCTGGATTACGCCGGTCACAGTCCACTTT | . | TRBV30 | . | TRBJ1-6
CASSVSRDTEQFF | TGTGCCAGCTCAGTTTCGAGGGACACTGAGCAGTTCTTC | . | TRBV18 | . | TRBJ2-1
CASSIGIYNEQFF | TGTGCCAGCAGCATCGGGATTTACAATGAGCAGTTCTTC | . | TRBV5-6 | . | TRBJ2-1
CASSEQGYTEAFF | TGTGCCAGCAGTGAACAGGGGTACACTGAAGCTTTCTTT | . | TRBV2 | . | TRBJ1-1
CASSQGPEGAVGYTF | TGTGCCAGCAGCCAAGGACCTGAGGGGGCGGTAGGCTACACCTTC | TRBD1 | TRBV4-2 | . | TRBJ1-2
CASSQSPFGGTGELFF | TGCGCCAGCAGTCAATCCCCCTTTGGGGGAACCGGGGAGCTGTTTTTT | . | TRBV23-1 | few | TRBJ2-2
CAIQGNTGELFF | TGTGCCATCCAGGGTAACACCGGGGAGCTGTTTTTT | . | TRBV10-3 | . | TRBJ2-2
CASSSWTPWHEQFF | TGTGCCAGCAGCTCCTGGACTCCCTGGCATGAGCAGTTCTTC | . | TRBV7-2 | many | TRBJ2-1
CATTGHPGANVLTF | TGCGCCACCACGGGACACCCTGGGGCCAACGTCCTGACTTTC | . | TRBV4-1 | . | TRBJ2-6
CASSFGNSYNEQFF | TGCGCCAGCAGCTTTGGAAACTCCTACAATGAGCAGTTCTTC | . | TRBV5-1 | . | TRBJ2-1
CATSREAYSYEQYF | TGTGCCACCAGCAGGGAGGCCTACTCCTACGAGCAGTACTTC | . | TRBV15 | . | TRBJ2-7
CAWSVRDRAPNYGYTF | TGTGCCTGGAGTGTACGGGACAGGGCTCCTAACTATGGCTACACCTTC | TRBD1 | TRBV30 | . | TRBJ1-2
CSVGGRTGALNQYF | TGCAGCGTTGGGGGAAGGACAGGGGCGCTGAATCAGTACTTC | TRBD1 | TRBV29-1 | . | TRBJ2-7
CASSQERGGGFPEQYF | TGCGCCAGCAGCCAAGAGCGCGGGGGTGGTTTCCCCGAGCAGTACTTC | TRBD2 | TRBV4-1 | . | TRBJ2-7
CSGGTDYNSPLHF | TGCAGCGGGGGGACAGACTATAATTCACCCCTCCACTTT | TRBD1 | TRBV29-1 | . | TRBJ1-6